This record concerns one TCR beta chain sequence. The record originates from a study of blood T cell repertoires in COVID-19. The CDR3 sequence is 16 residues long. Trimming pared 2 bases from V and 4 bases from J, leaving 17 bases between. The germline V gene has CDR1 MGHDK and CDR2 SYGVNS. Only in-frame clones appear in the TCRdb table, and some are missing; sequencing was by immunoSEQ multiplex PCR. Counted here are some 320,000 clones, roughly nine tenths occurring once; the ten biggest clones make up 3.9%. Participants, roughly 18 to 90 years old, spanned more than 20 US areas. Exposed participants came across a COVID-19 case within 2 weeks before study entry.

This sequence joins TRBV25-1 and TRBJ1-2, with unresolved D. Material for sequencing was PBMCs or T cells enriched from blood (not recorded which). This receptor was identified in a woman under 40 who had been exposed to COVID-19. This chain's CDR3 is CASSEPPWPPGYGYTF. The CDR3 DNA follows: TGTGCCAGCAGTGAACCCCCCTGGCCGCCAGGCTATGGCTACACCTTC.